These 21 T cell receptor beta chains were sequenced from one sample in a study of shared clonotypes between healthy human individuals. Terminally differentiated effector memory CD45RA+ cells were excluded from the naive CD8 cells, which were CD45RO-negative and positively selected for CCR7. The data were produced by immunoSEQ multiplex PCR, yet TCRdb's version contains in-frame clones alone and is incomplete. This sample carries about 2 million clones, approximately 94% of them seen once, and the ten largest clones take around 1.1%. The sequenced material came from naive CD8+ T cells sorted from blood. The receptors originated from a young man in good health.

V is TRBV7-6 and J is TRBJ2-7; TRBD1 agrees at 11 bases. Germline loops: CDR1 SGHVS, CDR2 FNYEAQ. J was trimmed by 3 bases and V by 5 bases; bases with no gene match: 6. The CDR3 has 15 residues. CDR3 sequence: CASSVGQGVVYEQYF. The CDR3 coding sequence is TGTGCCAGCAGCGTGGGACAGGGGGTCGTCTACGAGCAGTACTTC.

This clone was recorded only once. The chain uses TRBV29-1 and TRBJ2-1; either TRBD1 or TRBD2 may fit D (7 bases each). The CDR3 has 13 amino acids. Deletions cut 7 bases from V and 2 bases from J, with 12 bases between. Germline V gene data show CDR1 as SQVTM and CDR2 as ANQGSEA. CDR3 nucleotide sequence: TGCAGCGCGGCAGGGGGGGCCTACAATGAGCAGTTCTTC. Translated, it gives CSAAGGAYNEQFF.

The V call is TRBV10-3, the J call TRBJ2-1; TRBD1 might be the D (6 bases). Trimming removed 10 bases at V and 5 bases at J, with 12 bases between. The germline V gene encodes CDR1 ENHRY and CDR2 SYGVKD. The CDR3 sequence is 12 residues long. DNA for the CDR3: TGTGCCACCCGGGACATTGACAATGAGCAGTTCTTC. Translation gives CATRDIDNEQFF.

This chain joins TRBV5-4 and TRBJ1-6; D call uncertain. In germline, CDR1 is SGHNT, CDR2 YYREEE (reference sequence). V was pared by 4 bases and J by 7 bases, with 18 bases between. The CDR3 consists of 16 residues. The DNA for the CDR3 is TGTGCCAGCAGCCCCCTCCCAGGCCTGCTGAATTCACCCCTCCACTTT. It yields the protein CASSPLPGLLNSPLHF.

This clone has just a few counts. The chain combines TRBV18 with TRBJ2-7; D is possibly TRBD1 (6 bases). V gave up 4 bases and J gave up 1 base, with 14 bases separating them. The CDR3 consists of 15 residues. Germline CDR1 is KGHSH and CDR2 is LQKENI. The CDR3: CASSHFEGESYEQYF. DNA for the CDR3: TGTGCCAGCTCACACTTCGAGGGGGAGTCCTACGAGCAGTACTTC. Supplemented by reference TRBV18 and TRBJ2-7, the full variable domain reads NAGVMQNPRHLVRRRGQEARLRCSPMKGHSHVYWYRQLPEEGLKFMVYLQKENIIDESGMPKERFSAEFPKEGPSILRIQQVVRGDSAAYFCASSHFEGESYEQYFGPGTRLTVT.

The CDR3 DNA sequence: TGTGCCAGCAGCGATCCAGGGGCCAAAAATGAAAAACTGTTTTTT. This gives the protein CASSDPGAKNEKLFF. The chain links TRBV7-9 to TRBJ1-4, with D possibly being TRBD1 (6 bases). Trimming shortened V by 5 bases and J by 5 bases, and 15 bases separated the two germline ends. Germline loops: CDR1 SEHNR, CDR2 FQNEAQ (reference sequence). CDR3 size: 15 residues.

V is TRBV10-3 and J is TRBJ2-7, with D unresolved. The CDR3 runs 16 residues. From germline, CDR1 is ENHRY and CDR2 SYGVKD. With 2 bases removed from V and 0 bases from J, the gap between germline ends came to 14 bases. The CDR3 DNA sequence: TGTGCCATCAGTGAGCCGTCGATTGGAGACTCCTACGAGCAGTACTTC. It codes for CAISEPSIGDSYEQYF.

The chain uses TRBV29-1 and TRBJ2-7; TRBD1 matches at 9 bases. The germline CDR1 and CDR2 sequences are SQVTM and ANQGSEA. The CDR3 is 16 residues long. Unmatched junction bases numbered 15, after V lost 7 bases and J lost 2 bases. The CDR3 DNA reads as TGCAGCGCTGAGGGGGATTGGACAGGGGAAACCTACGAGCAGTACTTC. It yields the protein CSAEGDWTGETYEQYF.

The V and J genes are TRBV27 and TRBJ2-1; D might be TRBD1 (6 bases). Germline CDR1 MNHEY, CDR2 SMNVEV (reference sequence). With 7 bases removed from V and 3 bases from J, the gap between germline ends came to 13 bases. The CDR3 loop spans 14 amino acids. The CDR3 is CASNSQGSYNEQFF. The CDR3 nucleotides read TGTGCCAGCAACTCACAGGGCAGCTACAATGAGCAGTTCTTC.

The chain joins TRBV4-1 to TRBJ2-5, with 10 bases lining up with TRBD2. V was clipped by 1 base and J by 3 bases; unmatched bases: 5. Per the germline V gene, CDR1 is MGHRA and CDR2 is YSYEKL. CDR3 length: 16 residues. The CDR3 spells CASSQGSGGAEETQYF. Written as DNA, the CDR3 is TGCGCCAGCAGCCAAGGGAGCGGGGGGGCTGAAGAGACCCAGTACTTC.

The chain has TRBV7-6 and TRBJ1-5; 9 bases fit TRBD1. CDR1 is SGHVS and CDR2 is FNYEAQ in the germline V gene. V shed 1 base and J 7 bases; nucleotides not matched to a gene: 5. The CDR3 totals 15 residues. CDR3 loop: CASSLETGGGQPQHF. In DNA, the CDR3 is TGTGCCAGCAGCTTAGAGACAGGGGGGGGACAGCCCCAGCATTTT.

This clone was observed a few times. This specimen includes other DNA sequences encoding the same CDR3. The J gene is TRBJ1-5, the V gene TRBV9; TRBD1 aligns across 10 bases. Germline CDR1 reads SGDLS; CDR2 reads YYNGEE. J gave up 5 bases and V 0 bases, and 2 bases lay outside the gene matches. The CDR3 covers 15 residues. Written as DNA, the CDR3 is TGTGCCAGCAGCGTAGCCGGGACAGGGGATCAGCCCCAGCATTTT. This translates into CASSVAGTGDQPQHF.

The chain links TRBV6-5 to TRBJ2-7; TRBD1 aligns across 8 bases. The germline CDR1 and CDR2 sequences are MNHEY and SVGAGI. This CDR3 is built from 15 residues. With V trimmed by 4 bases and J by 4 bases, 9 bases remained unmatched. CDR3 in DNA: TGTGCCAGCAGTTTTTCGGACAGGGAAAGGTACGAGCAGTACTTC. Its translation is CASSFSDRERYEQYF.

The V gene is TRBV5-5, the J gene TRBJ1-1; 7 bases are shared with TRBD1. With 4 bases clipped from V and 4 bases from J, the junction kept 13 bases outside the gene matches. Germline V gene lookup returns CDR1 SGHKS and CDR2 YYEKEE (reference sequence). This CDR3 contains 16 residues. CDR3 sequence: CASSELWGQSGTEAFF. In DNA, the CDR3 is TGTGCCAGCAGCGAGCTTTGGGGACAGTCAGGCACTGAAGCTTTCTTT.

The chain uses TRBV14 and TRBJ2-2; D perhaps matches TRBD1 (6 bases). Trimming removed 4 bases from V and 1 base from J, with 10 bases in between. Germline V gene lookup returns CDR1 SGHDN and CDR2 FVKESK. The CDR3 contains 15 residues. CDR3 sequence (DNA): TGTGCCAGCAGCCGGGGACACGAGAACACCGGGGAGCTGTTTTTT. It is translated as CASSRGHENTGELFF.

J is TRBJ2-2 and V is TRBV7-3; possible D gene TRBD1, 6 bases. V dropped 2 bases and J dropped 3 bases, with 16 bases sitting between them. Germline values: CDR1 SGHTA, CDR2 FQGTGA. CDR3 length: 17 residues. The CDR3 DNA sequence: TGTGCCAGCAGCTTACAGGGACACCTCTACCACACCGGGGAGCTGTTTTTT. It specifies CASSLQGHLYHTGELFF.

The CDR3 sequence is CASRGLAGGIDNEQFF. The DNA of the CDR3 is TGTGCCAGCAGGGGACTAGCGGGAGGGATAGACAATGAGCAGTTCTTC. V is TRBV2 and J is TRBJ2-1; 16 positions agree with TRBD2. V shed 6 bases, J shed 5 bases, and the junction held 4 bases outside the gene matches. Germline-derived CDR1 and CDR2 are SNHLY and FYNNEI. The CDR3 is made up of 16 amino acids. Full variable domain (remainder filled in from reference TRBV2 and TRBJ2-1): EPEVTQTPSHQVTQMGQEVILRCVPISNHLYFYWYRQILGQKVEFLVSFYNNEISEKSEIFDDQFSVERPDGSNFTLKIRSTKLEDSAMYFCASRGLAGGIDNEQFFGPGTRLTVL.

The chain has TRBV29-1 and TRBJ2-2; the D call may be TRBD1 or TRBD2 (5 bases each). The CDR3 spans 14 residues. From germline, CDR1 is SQVTM and CDR2 ANQGSEA. V lost 2 bases, J lost 9 bases, and 16 bases lay in between. CDR3 residues: CSVELGHGARELFF. The CDR3 region has the DNA TGCAGCGTTGAATTAGGACACGGGGCCCGGGAGCTGTTTTTT.

The V call is TRBV10-1, the J call TRBJ2-2; D gene ambiguous. CDR1 is WNHNN and CDR2 is SYGVQD in the germline V gene (reference sequence). V lost 3 bases and J lost 7, with 9 bases in between. CDR3 length equals 13 residues. CDR3 sequence (DNA): TGCGCCAGCAGTGACTTGGCAGGCGGGGAGCTGTTTTTT. Translated, it gives CASSDLAGGELFF.

The chain carries TRBV15 and TRBJ2-5; D remains unclear. The CDR3 runs to 15 residues. Trimming removed 0 bases at V and 1 base at J, with 9 bases between. Germline CDR1 reads LNHNV; CDR2 reads YYDKDF (reference sequence). CDR3 protein: CATSREGRIQETQYF. The CDR3, as DNA: TGTGCCACCAGCAGAGAAGGGCGGATCCAAGAGACCCAGTACTTC.

The table lists this clone with a few counts. J is TRBJ1-5 and V is TRBV6-5; D uncertain. Trimming stripped 4 bases from V and 5 bases from J, with 12 bases between. Germline lookup yields CDR1 MNHEY and CDR2 SVGAGI. The CDR3 contains 14 residues. The CDR3 DNA is TGTGCCAGCAGTTCCTTCCTCGGGGATCAGCCCCAGCATTTT. Amino acid sequence: CASSSFLGDQPQHF.